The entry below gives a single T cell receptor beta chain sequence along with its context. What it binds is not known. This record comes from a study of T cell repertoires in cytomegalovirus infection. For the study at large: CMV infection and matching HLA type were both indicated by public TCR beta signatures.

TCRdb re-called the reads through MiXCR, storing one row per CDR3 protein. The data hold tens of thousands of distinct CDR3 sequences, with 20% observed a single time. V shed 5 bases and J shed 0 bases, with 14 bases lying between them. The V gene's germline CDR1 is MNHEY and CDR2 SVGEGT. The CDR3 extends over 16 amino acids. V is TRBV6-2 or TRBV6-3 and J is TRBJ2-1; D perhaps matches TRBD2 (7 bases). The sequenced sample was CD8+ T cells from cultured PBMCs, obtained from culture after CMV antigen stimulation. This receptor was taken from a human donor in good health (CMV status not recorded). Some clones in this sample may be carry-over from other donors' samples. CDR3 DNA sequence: TGTGCCAGCAGTGCTCTTAGGGGGGGCTCCTACAATGAGCAGTTCTTC. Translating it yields CASSALRGGSYNEQFF.